This T cell receptor (beta chain) comes out of a study of molecular identifiers for immune sequencing clone quantification. The CDR3 runs to 17 residues. V shed 5 bases and J 8 bases; nucleotides not matched to a gene: 18. Germline V gives CDR1 SGHVS, CDR2 FNYEAQ. This clonotype has a single count. Bulk libraries came from a prior protocol with listed TCR primers. TCRdb reanalysed the PCR reads using MiXCR and keeps one entry per CDR3 protein. The data show some 650,000 distinct CDR3 sequences, 20% seen once. Preparation of naive CD8 libraries involved roughly 18,000 to 1,100,000 sorted cells and 10%, 30% or 50% RNA. Sorting isolated naive CD8 T cells as CD8+CD4-CCR7+CD45RA+ events.

Input material: naive CD8+ T cells from blood, with Jurkat cell RNA spiked in. Subset in this sample: FACS-sorted CD8+CD4-CCR7+CD45RA+ naive T cells. V and J are TRBV7-6 and TRBJ2-1; 7 bases map to TRBD2. The origin of this receptor is a human donor in good health. Some libraries in this study had Jurkat cell RNA spiked in. CDR3 in DNA: TGTGCCAGCAGCATAGAAGGGACGGGAGGAACTAGCGATGAGCAGTTCTTC. Translation gives CASSIEGTGGTSDEQFF.